This is a list of T cell receptor beta chains from one sample in a study of Ad26.COV2.S vaccination and SARS-CoV-2 variants. Clones were read by immunoSEQ multiplex PCR, and TCRdb kept only the in-frame ones, dropping some. The data hold some 300,000 clones, with around four fifths observed a single time. Material: peripheral blood, obtained in a trial of Ad26.COV2.S vaccine versus placebo. Receptors were obtained from a person aged 18-65 years who received the Ad26.COV2.S COVID-19 vaccine or a placebo. The CDR3 runs from the conserved cysteine through the conserved F or W. D genes are given only for firm matches. Clone size is shown for a subset of rows, as once, few, many or a class of expanded clone.

v_call,j_call,cdr3_length,clone_size,d_call,cdr3_aa,cdr3_nt
TRBV29-1,TRBJ2-1,12,NA,NA,CSGCLLENEQFF,TGCAGCGGATGTTTATTGGAGAATGAGCAGTTCTTC
TRBV5-1,TRBJ2-3,13,NA,NA,CASSKEGADTQYF,TGCGCCAGCAGTAAAGAGGGGGCAGATACGCAGTATTTT
TRBV28,TRBJ1-4,13,once,NA,CASSSEMPEKLFF,TGTGCCAGCAGTTCAGAGATGCCGGAAAAACTGTTTTTT
TRBV28,TRBJ1-6,15,NA,NA,CASSLIDTVNSPLHF,TGTGCCAGCAGTTTAATTGACACCGTTAATTCACCCCTCCACTTT
TRBV6-6,TRBJ2-1,17,NA,NA,CASSRMWGESGYNEQFF,TGTGCCAGCAGCCGAATGTGGGGGGAATCGGGATACAATGAGCAGTTCTTC
TRBV6-6,TRBJ1-1,16,once,TRBD1,CASNPGTGKGDTEAFF,TGTGCCAGCAACCCCGGGACAGGGAAGGGGGACACTGAAGCTTTCTTT
TRBV5-6,TRBJ1-4,15,NA,TRBD1,CASSLNGQGEEKLFF,TGTGCCAGCAGCTTGAATGGTCAGGGGGAAGAAAAACTGTTTTTT
TRBV29-1,TRBJ1-4,14,NA,NA,CSVPAWAGSEKLFF,TGCAGCGTCCCCGCGTGGGCGGGTAGTGAAAAACTGTTTTTT
TRBV7-3,TRBJ2-7,14,few,NA,CASSLAGTPYEQYF,TGTGCCAGCAGCTTAGCAGGTACCCCCTACGAGCAGTACTTC
TRBV15,TRBJ2-1,12,NA,NA,CATSRVADEQFF,TGTGCCACCAGCAGAGTAGCGGATGAGCAGTTCTTC
TRBV6-5,TRBJ1-3,13,NA,NA,CASTPGSGNTIYF,TGTGCCAGCACCCCTGGCTCTGGAAACACCATATATTTT
TRBV28,TRBJ1-5,15,NA,NA,CASIVGSYSNQPQHF,TGTGCCAGCATAGTGGGGAGTTATAGCAATCAGCCCCAGCATTTT
TRBV27,TRBJ1-1,16,NA,TRBD1,CASSSTGDRLNTEAFF,TGTGCCAGCAGTTCCACCGGGGACAGGCTGAACACTGAAGCTTTCTTT
TRBV5-1,TRBJ2-7,15,NA,TRBD1,CASSPGTGASYEQYF,TGCGCCAGCAGCCCCGGGACAGGGGCATCCTACGAGCAGTACTTC
TRBV5-1,TRBJ1-2,15,NA,NA,CASSSESGRDYGYTF,TGCGCCAGCAGCTCCGAGAGCGGGCGGGACTATGGCTACACCTTC
TRBV5-1,TRBJ1-2,14,few,TRBD1,CASSLVGTGDGYTF,TGCGCCAGCAGCTTGGTGGGGACAGGGGATGGCTACACCTTC
TRBV2,TRBJ1-6,12,NA,NA,CASSQEQGSLHF,TGTGCCAGCAGCCAAGAACAGGGATCCCTCCACTTT
TRBV9,TRBJ2-1,15,NA,TRBD1,CASSATGVPYNEQFF,TGTGCCAGCAGCGCGACAGGGGTCCCCTACAATGAGCAGTTCTTC
TRBV19,TRBJ2-3,14,NA,TRBD2,CASSPRTSGDTQYF,TGTGCCAGTAGCCCCCGGACTAGCGGGGATACGCAGTATTTT
TRBV28,TRBJ1-1,12,few,NA,CASSSPPTEAFF,TGTGCCAGCAGTTCCCCACCGACTGAAGCTTTCTTT
TRBV7-9,TRBJ2-7,15,NA,TRBD2,CASSLGAGASYEQYF,TGTGCCAGCAGCTTAGGCGCGGGAGCCTCCTACGAGCAGTACTTC
TRBV6-5,TRBJ2-2,15,NA,NA,CASSYRVANTGELFF,TGTGCCAGCAGTTACCGGGTCGCGAACACCGGGGAGCTGTTTTTT
TRBV7-3,TRBJ2-3,14,NA,NA,CASSQGPDTDTQYF,TGTGCCAGCAGCCAGGGACCTGACACAGATACGCAGTATTTT
TRBV14,TRBJ2-5,13,NA,NA,CASSQRGTETQYF,TGTGCCAGCAGCCAAAGGGGAACAGAGACCCAGTACTTC
TRBV2,TRBJ2-7,12,few,TRBD2,CASSSGFYEQYF,TGTGCCAGCTCTAGCGGCTTCTACGAGCAGTACTTC
TRBV5-1,TRBJ2-7,13,NA,TRBD1,CASSATGDSEQYF,TGCGCCAGCAGCGCGACAGGGGATAGCGAGCAGTACTTC
TRBV7-9,TRBJ2-5,14,NA,NA,CASSLYRDLETQYF,TGTGCCAGCAGCTTATACAGAGATCTCGAGACCCAGTACTTC
TRBV6-6,TRBJ2-2,21,NA,TRBD1,CASSVITGGEYPVRDTGELFF,TGTGCCAGCAGCGTCATAACAGGGGGCGAGTACCCTGTTCGGGACACCGGGGAGCTGTTTTTT
TRBV9,TRBJ2-5,16,NA,TRBD1,CASSVEQGNTQETQYF,TGTGCCAGCAGCGTAGAACAGGGGAATACCCAAGAGACCCAGTACTTC
TRBV11-3,TRBJ2-7,15,NA,TRBD1,CASSPRDRGSYEQYF,TGTGCCAGCAGCCCAAGGGACAGGGGCTCCTACGAGCAGTACTTC
TRBV6-5,TRBJ1-5,15,NA,NA,CASSSLETRGQPQHF,TGTGCCAGCAGTTCCCTGGAAACCCGGGGCCAGCCCCAGCATTTT
TRBV2,TRBJ2-5,13,NA,NA,CASTRGERETQYF,TGTGCCAGCACTAGAGGGGAGAGGGAGACCCAGTACTTC